This TCR beta chain was obtained from a study of tumor and adjacent non-tumor tissue in lung cancer. Notes on the study in general: In normal lung, the top 100 clones were significantly more dominant than in tumor.

Three rounds of nested PCR, following a modified ARM-PCR protocol, produced the TCRbeta library. TCRdb redid the calling of the multiplex PCR reads with MiXCR, one entry per CDR3 protein. This sample yields 50,000 to 60,000 distinct CDR3 sequences, of which about 70% are seen a single time; 20% to 25% belongs to the top ten. This CDR3 region has 13 residues. Germline V gene data show CDR1 as MNHEY and CDR2 as SVGEGT. No cell sorting was done before RNA was extracted from the tissue. This non-tumor lung sample came from over 3 cm beyond the tumor edge. With respect to this clonotype: Its antigen is still unknown. The junction departs from germline at one end; a sequencing error may be responsible.

The TCR originated in a woman aged 55-69 years with non-small cell lung cancer. Material: distant non-tumor lung tissue. The V and J genes are TRBV6-2 or TRBV6-3 and TRBJ1-1; D gene ambiguous. The CDR3 DNA reads TGTGCCAGCATCCTGGACCCGAACACTGACGCTTTCTTC. Translated: CASILDPNTDAFF.